One and the same sample provided the 13 T cell receptor beta chains below, sequenced in a study of CD8 T cells in Susac syndrome. RNA was extracted with the RNeasy kit, and a quantity of about 0.45 to 1 ug was reverse transcribed using random hexamers. One entry per CDR3 protein results from TCRdb running MiXCR on the immunoSEQ multiplex PCR reads. The sample contains about 76,000 distinct CDR3 sequences, 75% to 95% of which appear only once. The sequencing sample was made of CD8+ T cells from PBMCs. The receptors shown here come from a human donor with multiple sclerosis.

The chain joins TRBV13 to TRBJ1-4; TRBD1 is a possible D gene (6 bases). The CDR3 length is 16 residues. CDR1 is PRHDT, CDR2 FYEKMQ, per germline (reference sequence). Trimming left V 0 bases short and J 6 bases short, with 14 bases between. The chain's CDR3 is CASSLGYRVEDEKLFF. CDR3 nucleotides: TGTGCCAGCAGCTTAGGCTACAGGGTAGAGGATGAAAAACTGTTTTTT.

The rearrangement uses TRBV4-1 and TRBJ2-3; the match to TRBD1 covers 12 bases. The length of the CDR3 is 16 residues. Germline lookup yields CDR1 MGHRA and CDR2 YSYEKL. After removal of 0 bases from V and 6 bases from J, the junction contained 4 bases not matched to a gene. The chain's CDR3 is CASSQDRDRGRDTQYF. In nucleotides, the CDR3 is TGCGCCAGCAGCCAAGATCGGGACAGGGGGCGGGATACGCAGTATTTT.

The chain combines TRBV6-2 or TRBV6-3 with TRBJ1-2; TRBD1 aligns across 10 bases. The CDR3 runs to 15 residues. J lost 3 bases, V lost 4 bases, and 5 bases had no gene match. Germline CDR1 MNHEY, CDR2 SVGEGT. The CDR3 here is CASSSPGTGDYGYTF. DNA of the CDR3: TGTGCCAGCAGTTCCCCCGGGACAGGGGACTATGGCTACACCTTC.

The chain carries TRBV29-1 and TRBJ2-7, with D unclear. V lost 3 bases, J lost 7 bases, and 16 bases lay in between. The CDR3 is made up of 13 amino acids. From germline, CDR1 is SQVTM and CDR2 ANQGSEA. CDR3 sequence (DNA): TGCAGCGTTGAGACGAGTGGGGTGGGGGAGCAGTACTTC. It yields the protein CSVETSGVGEQYF.

The chain recombines TRBV2 with TRBJ2-7, with D perhaps matching TRBD1 or TRBD2 (5 bases each). Germline values: CDR1 SNHLY, CDR2 FYNNEI. V lost 3 bases, J lost 6 bases, and 21 bases lay in between. The CDR3 is 16 amino acids. The CDR3: CASSDPGTPRPREQYF. Written as DNA, the CDR3 is TGTGCCAGCAGTGATCCCGGGACGCCTAGACCCCGCGAGCAGTACTTC.

V and J are TRBV6-2 or TRBV6-3 and TRBJ2-1; TRBD2 matches 9 bases. Losses at the gene ends were 4 bases for V and 4 bases for J; bases not matched to a gene: 5. Germline V CDR1 and CDR2: MNHEY, SVGEGT. This CDR3 has 15 residues. The DNA for the CDR3 is TGTGCCAGCAGTTTCCTAGCGGGGTATTACAATGAGCAGTTCTTC. It specifies CASSFLAGYYNEQFF.

The chain recombines TRBV5-4 with TRBJ2-5; D is possibly TRBD1 (5 bases). Germline V gene sequence: CDR1 SGHNT, CDR2 YYREEE (reference sequence). This CDR3 is built from 14 residues. Trimming cost V 2 bases and J 0 bases, with 8 bases left between them. The CDR3 here is CASSFPGYQETQYF. DNA of the CDR3: TGTGCCAGCAGCTTCCCAGGGTACCAAGAGACCCAGTACTTC.

CDR3 sequence (DNA): TGTGCCAGCAGCTTCTCTTTCCGAACCTCCTACAATGAGCAGTTCTTC. Residues: CASSFSFRTSYNEQFF. This chain connects TRBV13 to TRBJ2-1; unclear D gene. Germline CDR1 reads PRHDT; CDR2 reads FYEKMQ (reference sequence). Trimming cost V 3 bases and J 0 bases, with 12 bases left between them. The CDR3 has 16 residues.

CDR3 DNA sequence: TGTGCCAGCAGTCCGACCCATCGAGAGACCCAGTACTTC. Translating it yields CASSPTHRETQYF. The rearrangement links TRBV28 to TRBJ2-5; no clear D. V lost 5 bases to trimming and J lost 4 bases, with 11 bases between them. CDR1 and CDR2 (germline): MDHEN, SYDVKM. The CDR3 covers 13 residues.

The J gene is TRBJ1-2, the V gene TRBV5-6; D possibly corresponds to TRBD1 (5 bases). The V gene's germline CDR1 is SGHDT and CDR2 YYEEEE. This CDR3 is built from 17 residues. V lost 6 bases and J lost 1, with 22 bases in between. CDR3 amino acids: CASMPGTGTEINYGYTF. Here the CDR3 DNA reads TGTGCCAGCATGCCCGGGACCGGGACGGAGATTAACTATGGCTACACCTTC.

The rearrangement joins TRBV7-6 to TRBJ2-1, with TRBD1 matching 8 bases. Trimming removed 0 bases from V and 3 bases from J; junction bases left unmatched: 7. In germline, CDR1 is SGHVS, CDR2 FNYEAQ. The CDR3 length is 17 residues. The CDR3: CASSLAGQGNYYNEQFF. CDR3 DNA: TGTGCCAGCAGCTTAGCCGGACAGGGAAATTACTACAATGAGCAGTTCTTC. Drawing the rest from reference TRBV7-6 and TRBJ2-1, the complete variable domain is GAGVSQSPRYKVTKRGQDVALRCDPISGHVSLYWYRQALGQGPEFLTYFNYEAQQDKSGLPNDRFSAERPEGSISTLTIQRTEQRDSAMYRCASSLAGQGNYYNEQFFGPGTRLTVL.

This chain's CDR3 is CASSNRDSLNTGELFF. The CDR3 DNA follows: TGTGCCAGCAGCAACCGGGACAGCCTGAACACCGGGGAGCTGTTTTTT. The genes are TRBV7-9 and TRBJ2-2; TRBD1 agrees at 7 bases. The CDR3 runs 16 residues. Germline V lookup: CDR1 SEHNR, CDR2 FQNEAQ (reference sequence). The V segment lost 5 bases and the J segment 1 base; nucleotides outside the gene matches: 7.

This chain joins TRBV18 and TRBJ2-1; D may correspond to TRBD1 or TRBD2 (5 bases each). The V gene's germline CDR1 is KGHSH and CDR2 LQKENI. Trimming took 0 bases from V and 7 from J, leaving 16 bases between them. This CDR3 has 16 residues. In DNA form, the CDR3 reads TGTGCCAGCTCACCACCCCTCAGGGACCCTAGGAATGAGCAGTTCTTC. This translates into CASSPPLRDPRNEQFF.